Listed here are 29 T cell receptor beta chains from one sample, sequenced in a study of T-cell reconstitution after alpha-beta-depleted transplantation in children. Preparation of the TCRbeta library involved a method that used unique molecular identifiers. Via MiXCR, TCRdb re-called the PCR reads, giving one row per CDR3 protein. The sample lists 530,000 or so distinct CDR3 sequences, more than 20% occurring once. The source material was PBMCs, sampled before TCRalphabeta/CD19-depleted stem cell transplant. The receptors derive from a boy younger than two with Wiskott-Aldrich syndrome, due to receive a stem cell transplant.

This clonotype was seen a handful of times. The V gene is TRBV5-1, the J gene TRBJ2-5; D remains ambiguous. This CDR3 has 14 amino acids. V lost 0 bases and J lost 2, with 8 bases in between. In germline, CDR1 is SGHRS, CDR2 YFSETQ. CDR3 loop: CASSLGGWQETQYF. The CDR3 region has the DNA TGCGCCAGCAGCTTGGGCGGCTGGCAAGAGACCCAGTACTTC.

This clonotype was seen a handful of times. This chain joins TRBV28 and TRBJ1-1; 9 bases are shared with TRBD1. Trimming cost V 3 bases and J 5 bases; bases outside gene matches: 16. Germline V lookup: CDR1 MDHEN, CDR2 SYDVKM. The CDR3 loop spans 18 amino acids. The CDR3 nucleotides read TGTGCCAGCAGTTTTCCGGGACAGGGCTCGTCCCACCGGACTGAAGCTTTCTTT. This codes for CASSFPGQGSSHRTEAFF.

This rearrangement joins TRBV7-6 to TRBJ2-5; D unresolved. The germline V gene encodes CDR1 SGHVS and CDR2 FNYEAQ. The CDR3 extends over 12 amino acids. V was pared by 5 bases and J by 7 bases, with 11 bases between. The CDR3 DNA follows: TGTGCCAGCAGCAACCCGACGGGGACCCAGTACTTC. This codes for CASSNPTGTQYF.

The chain links TRBV15 to TRBJ2-7; D is perhaps TRBD1 (5 bases). The ends were cut back, 0 bases at V and 5 bases at J, with 14 bases in the middle. Germline CDR1 reads LNHNV; CDR2 reads YYDKDF (reference sequence). The CDR3 is 15 residues long. DNA for the CDR3: TGTGCCACCAGCAGAGAAATTCCAGGGTTTCACGAGCAGTACTTC. It translates to CATSREIPGFHEQYF. Full variable domain (outside the CDR3, taken from reference TRBV15 and TRBJ2-7): DAMVIQNPRYQVTQFGKPVTLSCSQTLNHNVMYWYQQKSSQAPKLLFHYYDKDFNNEADTPDNFQSRRPNTSFCFLDIRSPGLGDTAMYLCATSREIPGFHEQYFGPGTRLTVT.

J is TRBJ1-1 and V is TRBV18; D gene uncertain. The V gene lost 5 bases and the J gene lost 1 base, with 14 bases spanning the gap. The CDR3 contains 15 residues. Per the germline V gene, CDR1 is KGHSH and CDR2 is LQKENI. The CDR3 region is CASSGGGTWNTEAFF. In DNA form, the CDR3 reads TGTGCCAGCTCAGGAGGAGGTACGTGGAACACTGAAGCTTTCTTT.

This chain links TRBV7-8 with TRBJ2-3; D is unclear. V shed 2 bases and J shed 1 base, with 4 bases lying between them. Germline-derived CDR1 and CDR2 are SGHVS and FQNEAQ. The CDR3 covers 13 residues. The CDR3 DNA follows: TGTGCCAGCAGCTTACACCGCACAGATACGCAGTATTTT. Protein: CASSLHRTDTQYF.

The J gene is TRBJ2-3, the V gene TRBV6-5; 7 positions match TRBD2. The CDR3 length is 14 residues. J gave up 3 bases and V 1 base, and 1 base lay outside the gene matches. Germline CDR1 and CDR2: MNHEY and SVGAGI. This CDR3 is CASSYLLATDTQYF. The CDR3, as DNA: TGTGCCAGCAGTTACTTACTAGCGACAGATACGCAGTATTTT.

The table lists this clonotype with a few counts. The chain combines TRBV5-1 with TRBJ1-5; 9 nucleotides line up with TRBD1. Germline CDR1 reads SGHRS; CDR2 reads YFSETQ. The junction had 9 bases not matched to a gene; V was cut back by 2 bases and J by 0 bases. CDR3 size: 18 residues. In nucleotides, the CDR3 is TGCGCCAGCAGCTTCGAGACAGGGGGGTTTTATAGCAATCAGCCCCAGCATTTT. This codes for CASSFETGGFYSNQPQHF.

The rearrangement links TRBV20-1 to TRBJ2-1; 10 bases map to TRBD2. Trimming at V came to 6 bases and at J to 4 bases, leaving 9 bases not matched to a gene. The CDR3 extends over 15 amino acids. Germline CDR1 reads DFQATT; CDR2 reads SNEGSKA (reference sequence). CDR3 amino acids: CSATPAGGGYNEQFF. The CDR3 DNA reads as TGCAGTGCCACACCAGCGGGAGGGGGTTACAATGAGCAGTTCTTC.

The chain is built from TRBV29-1 and TRBJ2-1, with D perhaps assigned TRBD1 or TRBD2 (5 bases each). Trimming pared 6 bases from V and 2 bases from J, leaving 14 bases between. The length of the CDR3 is 14 residues. The germline gives CDR1 SQVTM, CDR2 ANQGSEA. DNA for the CDR3: TGCAGCGTGGGGGAAGCCGTTGCCTACAATGAGCAGTTCTTC. Protein product: CSVGEAVAYNEQFF.

This clonotype occurred many times. J is TRBJ2-1 and V is TRBV4-2; 13 nucleotides line up with TRBD2. This CDR3 comprises 15 residues. V dropped 4 bases and J dropped 5; count of bases not matched to a gene: 2. The germline V gene has CDR1 LGHNA and CDR2 YNFKEQ. The CDR3 bases are TGTGCCAGCAGCCGTGGACTAGCGGGAGACAATGAGCAGTTCTTC. This encodes CASSRGLAGDNEQFF.

The CDR3 nucleotides are TGTGCCAGCAGCCAACCGATCCCCGGCGCCGAGCTGTTTTTT. Translation: CASSQPIPGAELFF. This chain connects TRBV11-3 to TRBJ2-2; D remains ambiguous. CDR3 length: 14 residues. The germline CDR1 and CDR2 sequences are SGHNT and YENEEA. V lost 5 bases to trimming and J lost 11 bases, with 18 bases between them.

The chain recombines TRBV25-1 with TRBJ2-5, with TRBD1 matching 8 bases. The CDR3 has 14 residues. Trimming at V came to 3 bases and at J to 7 bases, leaving 7 bases not matched to a gene. Germline CDR1 is MGHDK and CDR2 is SYGVNS. CDR3 in DNA: TGTGCCAGCAGTGACCCCGTGACAGGGGTGACCCAGTACTTC. As protein: CASSDPVTGVTQYF.

This clonotype was found a few times. This chain links TRBV11-2 with TRBJ2-3; D is ambiguous. V lost 2 bases to trimming and J lost 2 bases, with 8 bases between them. The length of the CDR3 is 14 residues. CDR1 SGHAT and CDR2 FQNNGV come from the germline V gene. CDR3 bases: TGTGCCAGCAGCTTATTTAGAGACACAGATACGCAGTATTTT. Translating gives CASSLFRDTDTQYF. Filled out from reference TRBV11-2 and TRBJ2-3, the complete variable domain reads EAGVAQSPRYKIIEKRQSVAFWCNPISGHATLYWYQQILGQGPKLLIQFQNNGVVDDSQLPKDRFSAERLKGVDSTLKIQPAKLEDSAVYLCASSLFRDTDTQYFGPGTRLTVL.

V is TRBV7-8 and J is TRBJ2-7, with D possibly matching TRBD1 (5 bases). Between the trimmed V and J ends, which lost 1 base and 1 base, there was a span of 17 bases. Germline-derived CDR1 and CDR2 are SGHVS and FQNEAQ. The CDR3 has 17 residues. The CDR3 spells CASSLGGRVISSYEQYF. In nucleotides, the CDR3 is TGTGCCAGCAGCTTAGGGGGCAGGGTAATCTCTTCCTACGAGCAGTACTTC.

This clonotype was counted between two and nine times. V and J are TRBV12-3 or TRBV12-4 and TRBJ2-1, with 10 bases aligning to TRBD2. This CDR3 contains 14 residues. The V segment lost 3 bases and the J segment 9 bases; nucleotides outside the gene matches: 5. Here the CDR3 reads CASSLSGRAREQFF. CDR3 DNA sequence: TGTGCCAGCAGTTTGAGCGGGAGGGCCCGTGAGCAGTTCTTC.

The chain recombines TRBV5-1 with TRBJ2-7, with D perhaps TRBD1 (6 bases). Between the trimmed V and J ends, which lost 3 bases and 4 bases, there was a span of 14 bases. The CDR3 extends over 14 amino acids. CDR1 and CDR2 from the germline V gene are SGHRS and YFSETQ. In nucleotides, the CDR3 is TGCGCCAGCAGCTCGACAGGTCAGGCTTACGAGCAGTACTTC. Protein sequence: CASSSTGQAYEQYF.

This clonotype showed up just a few times. The genes are TRBV5-1 and TRBJ2-7, with 9 bases fitting TRBD1. This CDR3 has 14 residues. V trimming: 4 bases; J trimming: 7 bases; junction bases outside the gene matches: 9. Germline V gene data show CDR1 as SGHRS and CDR2 as YFSETQ. CDR3 in DNA: TGCGCCAGCAGCACCCTACAGGGGGCAGGGGAGCAGTACTTC. Translated, it gives CASSTLQGAGEQYF.

This chain links TRBV12-3 or TRBV12-4 with TRBJ1-4, with TRBD1 matching over 9 bases. This CDR3 spans 14 amino acids. Trimming removed 5 bases from V and 8 bases from J; junction bases left unmatched: 6. The CDR3, as DNA: TGTGCCAGCAGTCTAACAGGGGGCAGAGAAAAACTGTTTTTT. It encodes CASSLTGGREKLFF.

This rearrangement joins TRBV20-1 to TRBJ2-5; 9 bases match TRBD2. V lost 0 bases, J lost 4 bases, and 9 bases stayed unmatched. In germline, CDR1 is DFQATT, CDR2 SNEGSKA (reference sequence). The CDR3 consists of 16 residues. The DNA of the CDR3 is TGCAGTGCTAGAGACCCCTTAGCGGGAGTACGAGAGACCCAGTACTTC. It is translated as CSARDPLAGVRETQYF.

In DNA form, the CDR3 reads TGTGCCAGCAGCCCCAATCCGGCTAGCGGAGCCTACAATGAGCAGTTCTTC. Translated: CASSPNPASGAYNEQFF. The chain links TRBV9 to TRBJ2-1; 7 nucleotides match TRBD2. The CDR3 runs to 17 residues. Trimming removed 4 bases from V and 2 bases from J; junction bases left unmatched: 12. Germline V gene sequence: CDR1 SGDLS, CDR2 YYNGEE.

The chain links TRBV7-9 to TRBJ2-1; D uncertain. Germline CDR1 SEHNR, CDR2 FQNEAQ (reference sequence). The CDR3 is 14 residues long. Trimming removed 5 bases from V and 10 bases from J, with 18 bases in between. In DNA, the CDR3 is TGTGCCAGCAGCCCCTTACCCGCGGCTGGGGAGCAGTTCTTC. It yields the protein CASSPLPAAGEQFF.

This sequence joins TRBV7-9 and TRBJ1-1, with TRBD1 as a possible D gene (5 bases). This CDR3 comprises 13 residues. Germline V gene data show CDR1 as SEHNR and CDR2 as FQNEAQ (reference sequence). The germline V and J ends were trimmed by 3 bases and 6 bases, with 11 bases remaining between them. For the CDR3, the DNA is TGTGCCAGCAGCTTGTCGCGGGGGTCTGAAGCTTTCTTT. Its translation: CASSLSRGSEAFF.

The V and J genes are TRBV19 and TRBJ2-2, with D possibly being TRBD1 or TRBD2 (7 bases each). The CDR3 is made up of 17 amino acids. Germline assignment: CDR1 LNHDA and CDR2 SQIVND (reference sequence). V lost 8 bases, J lost 0 bases, and 19 bases lay in between. CDR3 in amino acids: CASEGGGPFANTGELFF. In DNA form, the CDR3 reads TGTGCCAGTGAGGGAGGGGGCCCGTTCGCGAACACCGGGGAGCTGTTTTTT.

This clonotype was seen a handful of times. The chain carries TRBV20-1 and TRBJ1-6; 9 positions match TRBD1. V gave up 5 bases and J gave up 7 bases; unmatched junction bases: 3. Germline V gene data show CDR1 as DFQATT and CDR2 as SNEGSKA (reference sequence). CDR3 length: 13 amino acids. This CDR3 reads CSAPGTGNSPLHF. The CDR3 DNA follows: TGCAGTGCTCCCGGGACAGGGAATTCACCCCTCCACTTT.

The chain carries TRBV6-1 and TRBJ2-3, with 9 bases matching TRBD2. Germline V gene lookup returns CDR1 MNHNS and CDR2 SASEGT. This CDR3 is built from 16 residues. V was clipped by 6 bases and J by 6 bases; unmatched bases: 13. CDR3 coding DNA: TGTGCCAGCAGGGCCCTCGGGTCTAGCGGGACGGATACGCAGTATTTT. Translation gives CASRALGSSGTDTQYF.

In this sample, this clonotype turned up a few times. The chain recombines TRBV6-1 with TRBJ2-1, with 10 positions matching TRBD2. CDR3 length: 21 amino acids. J was trimmed by 3 bases and V by 2 bases; bases with no gene match: 19. CDR1 MNHNS and CDR2 SASEGT come from the germline V gene. This CDR3 reads CASSETQSLRGLAGVYNEQFF. The CDR3 bases are TGTGCCAGCAGTGAAACCCAAAGCCTCAGGGGGCTAGCGGGAGTCTACAATGAGCAGTTCTTC.

The chain links TRBV11-2 to TRBJ1-2; 9 bases fit TRBD1. Germline V lookup: CDR1 SGHAT, CDR2 FQNNGV. The J segment lost 2 bases and the V segment lost 5 bases, leaving 15 bases of the junction unmatched. The CDR3 has 18 amino acids. CDR3 DNA sequence: TGTGCCAGCAGCCCCGGACAGGGGTTTTCAGCGTTAAACTATGGCTACACCTTC. Its translation: CASSPGQGFSALNYGYTF.

This clonotype was picked up a small number of times. The V and J genes are TRBV13 and TRBJ2-5; 10 bases fit TRBD2. The CDR3 consists of 15 residues. V was clipped by 5 bases and J by 4 bases; unmatched bases: 7. In germline, CDR1 is PRHDT, CDR2 FYEKMQ (reference sequence). CDR3 loop: CASSTLAGAGETQYF. The CDR3 DNA sequence: TGTGCCAGCAGCACCCTAGCGGGAGCGGGAGAGACCCAGTACTTC. The complete variable domain, with remaining parts taken from reference TRBV13 and TRBJ2-5, reads AAGVIQSPRHLIKEKRETATLKCYPIPRHDTVYWYQQGPGQDPQFLISFYEKMQSDKGSIPDRFSAQQFSDYHSELNMSSLELGDSALYFCASSTLAGAGETQYFGPGTRLLVL.